This note documents a single T cell receptor beta chain sequence. Antigen specificity is unknown. This specimen belongs to a study of shared clonotypes between healthy human individuals. Study-level findings and limits: Tissues were not sampled, only blood, and their repertoires likely differ. Larger estimated richness was generally seen in naive subsets than in memory subsets.

The deep-level immunoSEQ assay was used. The assay was immunoSEQ multiplex PCR, and TCRdb's table has in-frame clones only and misses some. This table holds millions of clones, around 94% found once. The V gene lost 8 bases and the J gene lost 4 bases, with 16 bases spanning the gap. CDR1 MNHNY and CDR2 SVGAGI come from the germline V gene (reference sequence). The CDR3 spans 14 residues. Donors comprised healthy HIV-negative adults lacking recent acute infections or vaccinations. This clonotype was obtained from a man younger than 30 in good health. The V call is TRBV6-6, the J call TRBJ2-3, with D uncertain. Material: naive CD4+ T cells sorted from blood. Subset meaning: CD45RA+ positively selected. CDR3 in amino acids: CASQDVGSSDTQYF. The CDR3 region has the DNA TGTGCCAGCCAGGACGTCGGGTCTTCAGATACGCAGTATTTT.